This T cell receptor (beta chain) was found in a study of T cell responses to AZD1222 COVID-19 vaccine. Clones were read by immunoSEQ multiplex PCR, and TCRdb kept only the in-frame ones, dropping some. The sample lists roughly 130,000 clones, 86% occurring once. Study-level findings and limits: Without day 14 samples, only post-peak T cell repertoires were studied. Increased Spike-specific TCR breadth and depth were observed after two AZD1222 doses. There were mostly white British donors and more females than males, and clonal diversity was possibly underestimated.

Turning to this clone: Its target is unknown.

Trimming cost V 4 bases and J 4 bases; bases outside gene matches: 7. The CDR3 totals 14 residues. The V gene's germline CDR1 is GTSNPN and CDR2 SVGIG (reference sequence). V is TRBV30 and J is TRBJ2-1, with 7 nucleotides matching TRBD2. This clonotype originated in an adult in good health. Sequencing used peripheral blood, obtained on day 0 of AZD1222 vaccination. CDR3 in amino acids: CAWIRAGTYNEQFF. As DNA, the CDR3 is TGTGCCTGGATCCGAGCGGGGACGTACAATGAGCAGTTCTTC.